These 21 T cell receptor beta chains were sequenced from one sample in a study of T cell responses to AZD1222 COVID-19 vaccine. TCRdb's table, derived via immunoSEQ multiplex PCR, lists solely in-frame clones and lacks some. Among about 60,000 clones listed, more than 80% were seen once. Source: peripheral blood, taken on day 0 of MenACWY control vaccination. All receptors come from an adult in good health.

V is TRBV18 and J is TRBJ1-1; D gene unclear. Trimming left V 2 bases short and J 0 bases short, with 7 bases between. Germline assignment: CDR1 KGHSH and CDR2 LQKENI. The CDR3 has 14 residues. For the CDR3, the DNA is TGTGCCAGCTCACCAGAACCGATGAACACTGAAGCTTTCTTT. The encoded protein is CASSPEPMNTEAFF.

This chain joins TRBV6-5 and TRBJ2-7, with TRBD2 as a possible D gene (5 bases). Between the trimmed V and J ends, which lost 7 bases and 2 bases, there was a span of 15 bases. CDR3 size: 14 residues. The V gene's germline CDR1 is MNHEY and CDR2 SVGAGI. The CDR3 loop reads CASMRENGAYEQYF. CDR3 nucleotides: TGTGCCAGCATGAGGGAGAATGGCGCCTACGAGCAGTACTTC.

The chain joins TRBV6-5 to TRBJ1-1; D ambiguous. The CDR3 length is 12 residues. Between the trimmed V and J ends, which lost 8 bases and 3 bases, there was a span of 10 bases. The germline CDR1 and CDR2 sequences are MNHEY and SVGAGI. CDR3 in amino acids: CASQSAHTEAFF. The CDR3 DNA is TGTGCCAGCCAGAGCGCCCACACTGAAGCTTTCTTT.

The V gene is TRBV14, the J gene TRBJ2-3; 9 bases are shared with TRBD1. CDR1 SGHDN and CDR2 FVKESK come from the germline V gene. There are 16 residues in the CDR3. V shed 0 bases, J shed 11 bases, and the junction held 12 bases outside the gene matches. The CDR3 loop is CASSQEGQGVLGGQYF. The CDR3 region has the DNA TGTGCCAGCAGCCAAGAGGGACAGGGAGTCCTTGGTGGGCAGTATTTT.

This chain connects TRBV5-4 to TRBJ2-3; 9 bases are a match to TRBD2. Germline V gene lookup returns CDR1 SGHNT and CDR2 YYREEE (reference sequence). The CDR3 totals 16 residues. J gave up 2 bases and V 4 bases, and 8 bases lay outside the gene matches. CDR3 in amino acids: CASSRLLAGATDTQYF. The CDR3 DNA reads TGTGCCAGCAGCCGACTACTAGCGGGCGCCACAGATACGCAGTATTTT.

The chain combines TRBV14 with TRBJ2-1; 8 bases fit TRBD2. The CDR3 consists of 15 residues. CDR1 is SGHDN and CDR2 is FVKESK in the germline V gene. The junction had 5 bases not matched to a gene; V was cut back by 1 base and J by 6 bases. CDR3 in amino acids: CASSQAGRGPNEQFF. Here the CDR3 DNA reads TGTGCCAGCAGCCAAGCCGGGAGGGGACCCAATGAGCAGTTCTTC.

The rearrangement links TRBV7-2 to TRBJ2-2; D uncertain. V lost 4 bases to trimming and J lost 6 bases, with 9 bases between them. This CDR3 region has 13 residues. Looked up from germline, CDR1 is SGHTA and CDR2 is FQGNSA. The CDR3 protein is CASSSVRPGELFF. CDR3 in DNA: TGTGCCAGCAGCTCAGTTCGTCCCGGGGAGCTGTTTTTT.

The V gene is TRBV29-1, the J gene TRBJ1-2; TRBD1 is a possible D gene (6 bases). V shed 6 bases and J shed 2 bases, with 10 bases lying between them. Germline V CDR1 and CDR2: SQVTM, ANQGSEA. The CDR3 extends over 12 amino acids. CDR3: CSVAGTNYGYTF. The DNA for the CDR3 is TGCAGCGTGGCCGGGACAAACTATGGCTACACCTTC.

The chain combines TRBV12-3 or TRBV12-4 with TRBJ1-6; D may be TRBD1 (6 bases). This CDR3 is built from 13 residues. Deletions cut 3 bases from V and 7 bases from J, with 7 bases between. This chain's CDR3 is CASSFQGNSPLHF. The CDR3 region has the DNA TGTGCCAGCAGTTTTCAGGGGAATTCACCCCTCCACTTT.

This clone was seen only once. The gene calls are TRBV7-2 and TRBJ2-7; 11 bases are shared with TRBD2. Trimming at V came to 5 bases and at J to 3 bases, leaving 6 bases not matched to a gene. Germline V lookup: CDR1 SGHTA, CDR2 FQGNSA. This CDR3 region has 15 residues. Here the CDR3 DNA reads TGTGCCAGCAGCCACGGGACTAGCGGTAACTACGAGCAGTACTTC. Amino acid sequence: CASSHGTSGNYEQYF.

The sample holds one count of this clone. This sequence joins TRBV6-2 or TRBV6-3 and TRBJ2-3; TRBD2 might be the D (6 bases). CDR3 length: 14 residues. V was clipped by 7 bases and J by 0 bases, with 11 bases between them. Germline V gene data show CDR1 as MNHEY and CDR2 as SVGEGT. This CDR3 reads CASTPRGSTDTQYF. Here the CDR3 DNA reads TGTGCCAGCACCCCGCGGGGCAGCACAGATACGCAGTATTTT.

The J gene is TRBJ2-1, the V gene TRBV12-5, with D possibly TRBD2 on 5 matching bases. Germline V lookup: CDR1 LGHNT, CDR2 FRNRAP. Trimming removed 6 bases from V and 10 bases from J, with 19 bases in between. This CDR3 region has 14 residues. CDR3 residues: CASGRDPDSREQFF. The CDR3 nucleotides are TGTGCTAGTGGCCGAGACCCGGACTCTCGAGAGCAGTTCTTC.

J is TRBJ1-1 and V is TRBV19; 7 bases align to TRBD1. The V segment lost 5 bases and the J segment 2 bases; nucleotides outside the gene matches: 2. The CDR3 consists of 13 residues. The germline gives CDR1 LNHDA, CDR2 SQIVND (reference sequence). The DNA for the CDR3 is TGTGCCAGTAGTGGACAGGTTAACACTGAAGCTTTCTTT. Its protein product is CASSGQVNTEAFF. The variable domain in full, with the rest retrieved from reference TRBV19 and TRBJ1-1, is DGGITQSPKYLFRKEGQNVTLSCEQNLNHDAMYWYRQDPGQGLRLIYYSQIVNDFQKGDIAEGYSVSREKKESFPLTVTSAQKNPTAFYLCASSGQVNTEAFFGQGTRLTVV.

This sequence joins TRBV28 and TRBJ2-2; D unclear. There are 16 residues in the CDR3. The germline gives CDR1 MDHEN, CDR2 SYDVKM. The V and J ends lost 6 bases and 1 base respectively, with 15 bases between them. This chain's CDR3 is CASRPRPIQNTGELFF. The CDR3 nucleotides read TGTGCCAGCAGACCAAGGCCTATACAGAACACCGGGGAGCTGTTTTTT. Full variable domain (missing parts from reference TRBV28 and TRBJ2-2): DVKVTQSSRYLVKRTGEKVFLECVQDMDHENMFWYRQDPGLGLRLIYFSYDVKMKEKGDIPEGYSVSREKKERFSLILESASTNQTSMYLCASRPRPIQNTGELFFGEGSRLTVL.

CDR3 coding DNA: TGTGCCAGCAGCCAGGGGGCAGGCGAGCAGTACTTC. The encoded protein is CASSQGAGEQYF. The gene calls are TRBV7-2 and TRBJ2-7, with 8 bases that match TRBD1. The germline gives CDR1 SGHTA, CDR2 FQGNSA. J was trimmed by 6 bases and V by 5 bases; bases with no gene match: 3. The CDR3 spans 12 residues. The full variable domain, its missing parts supplied by reference TRBV7-2 and TRBJ2-7, is GAGVSQSPSNKVTEKGKDVELRCDPISGHTALYWYRQSLGQGLEFLIYFQGNSAPDKSGLPSDRFSAERTGGSVSTLTIQRTQQEDSAVYLCASSQGAGEQYFGPGTRLTVT.

About this clone itself: Other DNA sequences in the sample encode the same CDR3. The chain joins TRBV6-2 or TRBV6-3 to TRBJ2-7; no clear D. This CDR3 spans 14 amino acids. Between the trimmed V and J ends, which lost 6 bases and 0 bases, there was a span of 12 bases. Germline V CDR1 and CDR2: MNHEY, SVGEGT. The CDR3: CASSLDAGSYEQYF. The CDR3 region has the DNA TGTGCCAGCAGCCTGGACGCCGGCTCCTACGAGCAGTACTTC.

The chain has TRBV7-9 and TRBJ2-5, with TRBD2 as a possible D gene (6 bases). The CDR3 is 14 residues long. Trimming stripped 8 bases from V and 3 bases from J, with 16 bases between. Germline V CDR1 and CDR2: SEHNR, FQNEAQ (reference sequence). The CDR3 sequence: CASERGGREETQYF. The CDR3 DNA reads TGTGCCAGCGAGCGAGGAGGGCGGGAAGAGACCCAGTACTTC.

V is TRBV28 and J is TRBJ1-5; D gene ambiguous. CDR1 and CDR2 (germline): MDHEN, SYDVKM. V dropped 6 bases and J dropped 5 bases, with 2 bases sitting between them. The CDR3 contains 10 residues. The CDR3 nucleotides are TGTGCCAGCAGCTATCAGCCCCAGCATTTT. Residues: CASSYQPQHF.

The J gene is TRBJ1-4, the V gene TRBV6-5; D is uncertain. Deletions cut 5 bases from V and 11 bases from J, with 18 bases between. The germline CDR1 and CDR2 sequences are MNHEY and SVGAGI. The CDR3 spans 14 residues. CDR3 loop: CASSPDTLHGKLFF. Written as DNA, the CDR3 is TGTGCCAGCAGTCCCGACACATTGCATGGGAAACTGTTTTTT.

V gene TRBV6-4 combines with J gene TRBJ2-2; possibly TRBD2 for D (6 bases). V shed 5 bases and J shed 3 bases, with 16 bases lying between them. The CDR3 is 16 residues long. Germline V gene data show CDR1 as MRHNA and CDR2 as SNTAGT. CDR3 nucleotide sequence: TGTGCCAGCAGTACGACCGGGACGGGGGACACCGGGGAGCTGTTTTTT. Translation gives CASSTTGTGDTGELFF.

The CDR3 bases are TGCGCCAGCCGCGGGGCCTTGGGCACTGAAGCTTTCTTT. It translates to CASRGALGTEAFF. This chain joins TRBV5-1 and TRBJ1-1, with a weak D call TRBD1 (5 bases). The CDR3 is 13 amino acids. Trimming cost V 7 bases and J 4 bases, with 14 bases left between them. The germline V gene has CDR1 SGHRS and CDR2 YFSETQ.